This T cell receptor (beta chain) was sequenced for a study of shared clonotypes between healthy human individuals. Germline V gene sequence: CDR1 SGDLS, CDR2 YYNGEE. V lost 1 base to trimming and J lost 7 bases; unmatched junction nucleotides: 14. The length of the CDR3 is 18 residues. Researchers divided each subset's genomic DNA evenly across several immunoSEQ plates. Using immunoSEQ multiplex PCR, the repertoire was profiled, and TCRdb retains in-frame clones only, with some absent. The sample carries some 2.3 million clones, more than 85% recorded once. The clonotype originates from a man in his late teens or twenties in good health. Some clones in this sample may be carry-over from other donors' samples. The gene calls are TRBV9 and TRBJ1-4, with 9 bases fitting TRBD1. Specimen: naive CD4+ T cells from PBMCs. The sample's subset: CD45RA+ positively selected. CDR3 amino acids: CASSVRSGTGNRPEKLFF. CDR3 in DNA: TGTGCCAGCAGCGTAAGATCCGGGACAGGGAATAGGCCTGAAAAACTGTTTTTT.